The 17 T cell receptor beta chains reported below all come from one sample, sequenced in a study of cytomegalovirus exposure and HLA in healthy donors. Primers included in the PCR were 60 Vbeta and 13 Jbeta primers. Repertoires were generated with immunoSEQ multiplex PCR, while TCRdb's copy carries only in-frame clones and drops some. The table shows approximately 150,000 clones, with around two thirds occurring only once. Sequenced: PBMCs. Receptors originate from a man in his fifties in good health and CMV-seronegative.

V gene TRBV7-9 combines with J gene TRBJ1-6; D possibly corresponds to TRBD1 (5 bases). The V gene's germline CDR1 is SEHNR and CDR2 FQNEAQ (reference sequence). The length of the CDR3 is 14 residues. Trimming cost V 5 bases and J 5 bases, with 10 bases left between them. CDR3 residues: CASSRTGDNSPLHF. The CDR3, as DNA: TGTGCCAGCAGCCGTACGGGGGATAATTCACCCCTCCACTTT.

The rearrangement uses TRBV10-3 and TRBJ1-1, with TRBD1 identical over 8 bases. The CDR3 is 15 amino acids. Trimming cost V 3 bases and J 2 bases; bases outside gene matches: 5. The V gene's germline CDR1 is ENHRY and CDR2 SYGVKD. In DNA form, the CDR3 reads TGTGCCATCAGTGATCAGGGACAGGTAAACACTGAAGCTTTCTTT. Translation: CAISDQGQVNTEAFF.

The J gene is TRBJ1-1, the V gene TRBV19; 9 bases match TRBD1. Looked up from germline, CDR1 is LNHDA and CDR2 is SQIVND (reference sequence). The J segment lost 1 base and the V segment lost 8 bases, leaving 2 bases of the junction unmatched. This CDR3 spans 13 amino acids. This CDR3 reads CASSDRGNTEAFF. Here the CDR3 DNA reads TGTGCCAGTTCGGACAGGGGGAACACTGAAGCTTTCTTT.

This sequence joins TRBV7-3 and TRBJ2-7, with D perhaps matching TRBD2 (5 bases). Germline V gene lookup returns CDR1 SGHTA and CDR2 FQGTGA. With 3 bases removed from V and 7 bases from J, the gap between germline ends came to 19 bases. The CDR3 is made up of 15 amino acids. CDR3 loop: CASSFGPRDLGEQYF. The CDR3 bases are TGTGCCAGCAGCTTTGGGCCCCGGGATCTCGGGGAGCAGTACTTC.

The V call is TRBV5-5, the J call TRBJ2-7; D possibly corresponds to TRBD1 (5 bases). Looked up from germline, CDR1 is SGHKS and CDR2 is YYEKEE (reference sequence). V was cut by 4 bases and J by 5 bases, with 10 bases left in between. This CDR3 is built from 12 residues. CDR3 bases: TGTGCCAGCAGCCCCCCAGGGAACGAGCAGTACTTC. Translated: CASSPPGNEQYF.

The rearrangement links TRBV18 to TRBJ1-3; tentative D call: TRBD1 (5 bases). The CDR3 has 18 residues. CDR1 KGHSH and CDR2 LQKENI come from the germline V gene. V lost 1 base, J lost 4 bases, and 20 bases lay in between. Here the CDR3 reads CASSPLVSKSGSGNTIYF. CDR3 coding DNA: TGTGCCAGCTCACCACTGGTTTCAAAATCAGGGTCCGGAAACACCATATATTTT.

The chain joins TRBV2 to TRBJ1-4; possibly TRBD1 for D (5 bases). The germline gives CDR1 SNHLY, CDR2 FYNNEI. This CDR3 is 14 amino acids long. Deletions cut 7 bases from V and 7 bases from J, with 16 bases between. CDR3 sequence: CASNRGGEVEKLFF. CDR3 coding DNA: TGTGCCAGCAACCGGGGAGGGGAGGTTGAAAAACTGTTTTTT. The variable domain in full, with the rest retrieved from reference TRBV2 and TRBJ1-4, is EPEVTQTPSHQVTQMGQEVILRCVPISNHLYFYWYRQILGQKVEFLVSFYNNEISEKSEIFDDQFSVERPDGSNFTLKIRSTKLEDSAMYFCASNRGGEVEKLFFGSGTQLSVL.

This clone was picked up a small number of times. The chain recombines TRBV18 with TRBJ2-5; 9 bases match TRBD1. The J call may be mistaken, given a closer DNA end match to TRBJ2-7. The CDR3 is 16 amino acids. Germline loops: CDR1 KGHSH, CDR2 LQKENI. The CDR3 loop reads CASSPQAGQGTYEQYF. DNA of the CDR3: TGTGCCAGCTCACCACAAGCAGGACAGGGGACCTACGAGCAGTACTTC.

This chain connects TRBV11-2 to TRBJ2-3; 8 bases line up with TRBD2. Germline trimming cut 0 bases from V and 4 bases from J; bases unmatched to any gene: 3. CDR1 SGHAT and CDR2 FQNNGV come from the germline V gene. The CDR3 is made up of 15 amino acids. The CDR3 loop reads CASSLDGGAADTQYF. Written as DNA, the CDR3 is TGTGCCAGCAGCTTAGACGGGGGGGCTGCAGATACGCAGTATTTT.

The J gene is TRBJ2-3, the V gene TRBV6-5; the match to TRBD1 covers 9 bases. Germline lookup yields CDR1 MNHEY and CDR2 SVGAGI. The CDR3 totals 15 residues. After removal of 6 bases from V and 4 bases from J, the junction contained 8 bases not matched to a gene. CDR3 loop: CASRHRGRPSDTQYF. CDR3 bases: TGTGCCAGCAGGCACAGGGGGCGCCCCTCAGATACGCAGTATTTT.

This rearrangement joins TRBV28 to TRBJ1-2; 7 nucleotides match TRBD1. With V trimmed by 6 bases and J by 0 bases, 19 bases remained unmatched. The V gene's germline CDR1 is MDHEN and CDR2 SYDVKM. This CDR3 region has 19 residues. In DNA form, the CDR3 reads TGTGCCAGCAGCCGACTAATAGGACAGGCCCAGGGGTCTAACTATGGCTACACCTTC. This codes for CASSRLIGQAQGSNYGYTF.

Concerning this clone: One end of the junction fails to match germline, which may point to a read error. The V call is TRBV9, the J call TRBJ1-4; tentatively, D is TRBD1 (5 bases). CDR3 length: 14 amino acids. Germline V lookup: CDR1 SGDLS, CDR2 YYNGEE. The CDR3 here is CAGSETATNEKLFF. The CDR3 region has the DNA TGTGCCGGCAGCGAGACAGCAACTAATGAAAAACTGTTTTTT.

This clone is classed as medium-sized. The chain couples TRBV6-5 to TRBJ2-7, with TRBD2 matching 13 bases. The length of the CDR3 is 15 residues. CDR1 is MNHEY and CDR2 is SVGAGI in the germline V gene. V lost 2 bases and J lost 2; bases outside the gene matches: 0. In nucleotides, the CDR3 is TGTGCCAGCAGTTACACTAGCGGGGGGGCCTACGAGCAGTACTTC. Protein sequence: CASSYTSGGAYEQYF.

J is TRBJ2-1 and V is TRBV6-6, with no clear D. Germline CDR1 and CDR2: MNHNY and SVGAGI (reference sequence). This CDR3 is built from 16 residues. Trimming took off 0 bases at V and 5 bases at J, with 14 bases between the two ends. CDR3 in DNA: TGTGCCAGCAGTTACTCTTTGGCTAGTCCTGACAATGAGCAGTTCTTC. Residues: CASSYSLASPDNEQFF.

The CDR3 sequence is CASSYSGGLSGNTIYF. CDR3 bases: TGTGCCAGCAGTTACTCAGGGGGCCTCTCTGGAAACACCATATATTTT. V usage is TRBV6-5 and J usage is TRBJ1-3, with 7 bases aligning to TRBD1. V shed 0 bases, J shed 0 bases, and the junction held 2 bases outside the gene matches. The CDR3 is 16 amino acids. Germline loops: CDR1 MNHEY, CDR2 SVGAGI.

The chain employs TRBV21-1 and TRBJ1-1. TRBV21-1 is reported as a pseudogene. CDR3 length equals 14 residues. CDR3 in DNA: TGTGCCAGCACCTCGTTCGGGAGTAACACTGAAGCTTTCTTT. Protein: CASTSFGSNTEAFF.

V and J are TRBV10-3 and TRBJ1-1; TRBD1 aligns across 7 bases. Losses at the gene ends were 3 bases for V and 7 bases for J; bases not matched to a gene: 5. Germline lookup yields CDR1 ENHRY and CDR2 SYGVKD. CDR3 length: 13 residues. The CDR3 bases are TGTGCCATCAGTGAAACAGGGGCCCTTGAAGCTTTCTTT. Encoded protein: CAISETGALEAFF.